The text below deals with one T cell receptor (beta chain). The data derive from a study of blood T cell repertoires in COVID-19. Study in general: Samples came from the United States, Italy and Spain, spanning acute and convalescent COVID-19. The analysed material was cDNA or gDNA that came from T cells, B-cell-depleted T cells, or PBMCs.

Authors' processing steps: Reference gene primer amplification gave nucleated cell count estimates. TCRdb's copy holds only in-frame clones and misses some; the assay was immunoSEQ multiplex PCR. That table gives V, J and clone size, and the DNA gave D and trimming. This sample has 200,000 or so clones, with more than 75% found just once. In terms of age and location, participants ranged from about 18 to 95 years and lived in under 30 US areas. V was clipped by 0 bases and J by 11 bases, with 5 bases between them. The CDR3 loop spans 11 amino acids. Germline V gene sequence: CDR1 MNHEY, CDR2 SVGEGT. Sequencing was done on a sample of PBMCs or T cells enriched from blood (not recorded which). The V gene is TRBV6-2 or TRBV6-3, the J gene TRBJ2-1; the D is unclear. The origin of this receptor is a middle-aged woman with acute COVID-19. CDR3 loop: CASSYSAQQFF. The CDR3 bases are TGTGCCAGCAGTTACTCGGCTCAGCAGTTCTTC.